The rows below give T cell receptor beta chains drawn from one sample of a study of blood T cell repertoires in COVID-19. Sequenced by immunoSEQ multiplex PCR; TCRdb stores in-frame clones only, minus some. Among some 150,000 clones listed, 75% to 90% were seen once. The sequencing input was peripheral blood. The receptors stem from a woman in her thirties or forties with acute or convalescent COVID-19. Each CDR3 is given without its conserved first and last residue. Fields, in order: J gene, clone size, D gene, CDR3 length, V gene, CDR3 protein. A D gene is named only where the DNA matches it firmly. Rows give clone size only sometimes, using once, few, many, or a class for an expanded clone.

>TRBJ1-3|NA|NA|16|TRBV5-1
ASSLGEWTARSGNTIY
>TRBJ2-2|NA|NA|14|TRBV6-6
ASREQKLADTGELF
>TRBJ1-3|NA|NA|13|TRBV5-6
ASSRTESSGNTIY
>TRBJ2-7|NA|TRBD2|15|TRBV7-3
ASSLGRRTSGEIEQY
>TRBJ2-3|NA|NA|11|TRBV5-1
ASSLDGSDTQY
>TRBJ2-5|NA|TRBD1|13|TRBV6-1
ASSSTGGFQETQY
>TRBJ2-3|NA|NA|14|TRBV5-1
ASSSGVLVGTDTQY
>TRBJ2-5|NA|NA|12|TRBV20-1
SASEAGAQETQY
>TRBJ1-5|NA|TRBD1|13|TRBV6-6
ASTPGTGVDQPQH
>TRBJ2-2|once|NA|13|TRBV21-1
ASSKEGYDTGELF
>TRBJ1-1|NA|NA|13|TRBV5-4
ASTPWRELNTEAF
>TRBJ2-2|NA|NA|13|TRBV10-3
AISAEGRSTGELF
>TRBJ2-5|once|TRBD2|17|TRBV5-1
ASSLVMLAGSFQEETQY
>TRBJ2-7|once|TRBD2|16|TRBV11-2
ASSWQGRASGITYEQY
>TRBJ2-1|NA|TRBD2|14|TRBV12-5
ASGFQTSGIPSEQF
>TRBJ2-5|NA|TRBD1|13|TRBV7-2
ASSKTGIDQETQY
>TRBJ1-4|NA|NA|13|TRBV3-1/TRBV3-2
ASSHYPSTNEKLF
>TRBJ1-6|few|NA|13|TRBV7-3
ASSETGVGYSPLH
>TRBJ2-1|NA|NA|14|TRBV24-1
ATSDNRGMRDNEQF
>TRBJ1-2|NA|NA|10|TRBV2
ASIPGGSGYT
>TRBJ2-1|NA|NA|12|TRBV7-3
ASSLGSGGDEQF
>TRBJ2-3|NA|NA|9|TRBV29-1
SVRSTDTQY
>TRBJ1-5|NA|TRBD1|12|TRBV9
ASSVGGQGAPQH
>TRBJ2-3|NA|TRBD2|14|TRBV6-4
ASSDSAGGLQDTQY
>TRBJ2-3|NA|NA|14|TRBV27
ASSLAGTRNTDTQY
>TRBJ1-1|NA|NA|13|TRBV7-3
ASSLMGTSNTEAF
>TRBJ2-1|NA|TRBD1|16|TRBV5-6
ASTQQGALARSYNEQF
>TRBJ2-7|NA|TRBD1|12|TRBV2
ASPKHQGVGEQY
>TRBJ1-5|NA|NA|16|TRBV6-2/TRBV6-3
ASSKANKGVASNQPQH
>TRBJ2-3|NA|NA|12|TRBV10-3
AITRGASTDTQY
>TRBJ2-7|NA|TRBD2|14|TRBV5-6
ASSLVLAASSYEQY
>TRBJ2-1|few|TRBD1|15|TRBV11-3
ASIFNRPGQGANEQF
>TRBJ2-7|NA|TRBD1|12|TRBV27
ASTSDRALREQY
>TRBJ1-4|NA|TRBD1|13|TRBV30
AWSGYTGVGEKLF
>TRBJ1-5|NA|NA|12|TRBV18
ASSFDDRYQPQH
>TRBJ1-3|NA|NA|12|TRBV7-9
ASSLVSVGNTIY
>TRBJ2-6|NA|NA|14|TRBV24-1
ATSAQGQPGANVLT
>TRBJ2-5|NA|TRBD2|13|TRBV4-1
ASSQGLAGRGTQY
>TRBJ1-1|NA|NA|11|TRBV6-5
ASSYGGEGEAF
>TRBJ1-2|NA|NA|10|TRBV19
ASSPRTYGYT
>TRBJ2-1|NA|NA|12|TRBV19
ATQVWGAYNEQF
>TRBJ2-7|few|TRBD2|11|TRBV30
AWSADLSGRVY